The sample holds a few counts of the clone carrying this T cell receptor beta chain. Its antigen is unidentified. Per the germline V gene, CDR1 is MGHRA and CDR2 is YSYEKL. Trimming stripped 4 bases from V and 9 bases from J, with 13 bases between. The CDR3 extends over 13 amino acids. This sample stems from a study of T-cell memory formation after mild COVID-19. Across the whole study: TCR clusters mostly belonged to single donors. General study results and limits: CM and EM subsets held most contracting CD4+ clones; EMRA held CD8+ ones.

The authors produced TCR alpha and TCR beta cDNA libraries with sample barcodes and UMIs by 5'RACE using constant-segment primers. TCRdb used MiXCR to reprocess the 5' RACE reads, holding one entry per CDR3 protein. The sample holds around 340,000 distinct CDR3 sequences; approximately 21% are singletons and the top ten take approximately 12%. The material sequenced was PBMCs or a T cell subset sorted from them (not recorded which). The gene calls are TRBV4-1 and TRBJ2-1, with D possibly matching TRBD1 (6 bases). The sequence was collected from an adult woman who had mild COVID-19 (a few samples of this study predate the infection). Cell type and time point are not known. CDR3 amino acids: CASSLRQAGEQFF. DNA of the CDR3: TGCGCCAGCAGCCTAAGACAGGCTGGTGAGCAGTTCTTC.